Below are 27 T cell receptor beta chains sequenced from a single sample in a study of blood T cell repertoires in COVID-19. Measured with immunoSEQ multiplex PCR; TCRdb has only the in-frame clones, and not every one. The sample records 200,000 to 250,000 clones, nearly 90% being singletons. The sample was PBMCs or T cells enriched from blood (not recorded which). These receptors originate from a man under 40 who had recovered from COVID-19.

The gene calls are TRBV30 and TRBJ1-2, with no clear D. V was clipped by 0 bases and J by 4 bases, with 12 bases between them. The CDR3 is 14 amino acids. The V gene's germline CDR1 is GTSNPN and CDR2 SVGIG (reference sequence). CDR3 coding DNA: TGTGCCTGGAGTGTAAGTGGAGTTCCCTATGGCTACACCTTC. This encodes CAWSVSGVPYGYTF. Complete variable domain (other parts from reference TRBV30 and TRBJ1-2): SQTIHQWPATLVQPVGSPLSLECTVEGTSNPNLYWYRQAAGRGLQLLFYSVGIGQISSEVPQNLSASRPQDRQFILSSKKLLLSDSGFYLCAWSVSGVPYGYTFGSGTRLTVV.

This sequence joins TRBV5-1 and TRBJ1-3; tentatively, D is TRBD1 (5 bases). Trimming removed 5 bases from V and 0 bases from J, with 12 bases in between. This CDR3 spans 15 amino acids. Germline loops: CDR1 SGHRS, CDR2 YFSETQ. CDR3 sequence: CASRAGRSSGNTIYF. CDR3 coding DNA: TGCGCCAGCAGAGCGGGACGAAGCTCTGGAAACACCATATATTTT.

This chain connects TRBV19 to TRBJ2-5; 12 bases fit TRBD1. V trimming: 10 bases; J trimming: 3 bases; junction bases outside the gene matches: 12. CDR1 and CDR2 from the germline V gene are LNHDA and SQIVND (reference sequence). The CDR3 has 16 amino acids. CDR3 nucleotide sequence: TGTGCCACCTCCCTCATGGGGACAGGGGGCGAAGAGACCCAGTACTTC. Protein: CATSLMGTGGEETQYF.

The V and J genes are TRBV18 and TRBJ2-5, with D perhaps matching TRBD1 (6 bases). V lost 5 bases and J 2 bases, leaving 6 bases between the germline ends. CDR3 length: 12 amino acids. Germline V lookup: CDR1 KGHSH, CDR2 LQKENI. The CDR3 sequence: CASSTGQETQYF. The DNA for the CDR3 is TGTGCCAGCTCAACAGGGCAAGAGACCCAGTACTTC.

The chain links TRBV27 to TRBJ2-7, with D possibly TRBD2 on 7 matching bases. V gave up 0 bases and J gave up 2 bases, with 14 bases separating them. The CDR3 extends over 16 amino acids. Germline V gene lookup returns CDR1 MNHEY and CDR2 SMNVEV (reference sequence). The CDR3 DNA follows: TGTGCCAGCAGTTTATCCGCGGGGGCCATCACCTACGAGCAGTACTTC. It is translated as CASSLSAGAITYEQYF.

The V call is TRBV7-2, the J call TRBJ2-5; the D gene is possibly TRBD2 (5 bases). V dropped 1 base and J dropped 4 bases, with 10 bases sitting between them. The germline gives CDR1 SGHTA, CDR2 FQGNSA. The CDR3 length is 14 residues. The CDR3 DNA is TGTGCCAGCAGCTTAGGGGTGGCGGGAGAGACCCAGTACTTC. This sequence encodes CASSLGVAGETQYF.

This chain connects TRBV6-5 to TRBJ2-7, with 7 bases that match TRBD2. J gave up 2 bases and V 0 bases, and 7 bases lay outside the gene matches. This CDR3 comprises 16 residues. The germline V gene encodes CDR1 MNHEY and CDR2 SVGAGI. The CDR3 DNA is TGTGCCAGCAGTTACTCGACGGGCGGGAGTACCTACGAGCAGTACTTC. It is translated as CASSYSTGGSTYEQYF.

The CDR3 protein is CASSLYALGQGDTGELFF. The CDR3 coding sequence is TGTGCCAGCAGCTTATACGCCCTAGGACAGGGGGACACCGGGGAGCTGTTTTTT. The rearrangement links TRBV7-2 to TRBJ2-2, with TRBD1 matching over 10 bases. Per germline, CDR1 SGHTA and CDR2 FQGNSA. V trimming: 2 bases; J trimming: 3 bases; junction bases outside the gene matches: 9. This CDR3 is 18 amino acids long.

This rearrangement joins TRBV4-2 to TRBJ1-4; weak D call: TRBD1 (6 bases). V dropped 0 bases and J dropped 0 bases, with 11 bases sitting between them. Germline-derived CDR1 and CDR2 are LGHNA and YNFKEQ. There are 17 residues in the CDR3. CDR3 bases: TGTGCCAGCAGCCAAGATGCCAGGGGTTCAACTAATGAAAAACTGTTTTTT. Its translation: CASSQDARGSTNEKLFF.

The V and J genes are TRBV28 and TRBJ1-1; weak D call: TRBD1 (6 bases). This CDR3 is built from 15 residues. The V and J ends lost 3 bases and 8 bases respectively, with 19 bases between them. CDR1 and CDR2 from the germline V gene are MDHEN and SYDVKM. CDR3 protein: CASSLGAEGIAEAFF. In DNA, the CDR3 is TGTGCCAGCAGTTTGGGGGCCGAGGGGATAGCAGAAGCTTTCTTT.

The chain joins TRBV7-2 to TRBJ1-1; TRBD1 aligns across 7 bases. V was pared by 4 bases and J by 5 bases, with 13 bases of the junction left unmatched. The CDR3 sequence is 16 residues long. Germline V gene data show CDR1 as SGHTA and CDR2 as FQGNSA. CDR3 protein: CASSYDGQGGWTEAFF. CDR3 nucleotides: TGTGCCAGCAGCTACGATGGGCAGGGGGGTTGGACTGAAGCTTTCTTT.

CDR3 residues: CASSSRGAQYF. CDR3 bases: TGTGCCAGCAGCTCCCGGGGGGCGCAGTATTTT. This chain links TRBV9 with TRBJ2-3; 7 bases match TRBD2. The V gene end was trimmed by 4 bases and the J gene end by 10 bases; junction bases not matched to a gene: 3. Germline assignment: CDR1 SGDLS and CDR2 YYNGEE. The CDR3 length is 11 residues.

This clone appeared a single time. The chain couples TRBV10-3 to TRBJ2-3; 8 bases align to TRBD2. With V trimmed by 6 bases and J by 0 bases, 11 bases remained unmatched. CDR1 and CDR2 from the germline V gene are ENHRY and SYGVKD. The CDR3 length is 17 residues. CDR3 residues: CAIRPRGRPSSTDTQYF. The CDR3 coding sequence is TGTGCCATCAGGCCCCGCGGGAGGCCATCTAGCACAGATACGCAGTATTTT.

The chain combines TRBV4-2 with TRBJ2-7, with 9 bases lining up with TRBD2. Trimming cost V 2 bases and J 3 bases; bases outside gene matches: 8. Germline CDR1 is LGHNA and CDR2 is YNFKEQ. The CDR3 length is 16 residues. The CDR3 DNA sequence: TGTGCCAGCAGCCAACAGGGACTAGCTCTAAGCTACGAGCAGTACTTC. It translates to CASSQQGLALSYEQYF.

In DNA form, the CDR3 reads TGTGCCAGCAGCTTATCGGGGGGTGGGTCTAATGAAAAACTGTTTTTT. It specifies CASSLSGGGSNEKLFF. This chain uses TRBV7-9 with TRBJ1-4; tentative D call: TRBD1 (5 bases). Trimming took off 2 bases at V and 3 bases at J, with 13 bases between the two ends. Germline loops: CDR1 SEHNR, CDR2 FQNEAQ (reference sequence). The CDR3 length is 16 residues. Variable domain in full (rest from reference TRBV7-9 and TRBJ1-4): DTGVSQNPRHKITKRGQNVTFRCDPISEHNRLYWYRQTLGQGPEFLTYFQNEAQLEKSRLLSDRFSAERPKGSFSTLEIQRTEQGDSAMYLCASSLSGGGSNEKLFFGSGTQLSVL.

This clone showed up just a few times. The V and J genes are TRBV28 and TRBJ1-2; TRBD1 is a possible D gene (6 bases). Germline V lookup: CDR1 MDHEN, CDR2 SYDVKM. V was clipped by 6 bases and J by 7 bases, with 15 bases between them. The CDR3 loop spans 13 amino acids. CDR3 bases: TGTGCCAGCAGCCGACAGGTAATCGGTGGCTACACCTTC. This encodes CASSRQVIGGYTF.

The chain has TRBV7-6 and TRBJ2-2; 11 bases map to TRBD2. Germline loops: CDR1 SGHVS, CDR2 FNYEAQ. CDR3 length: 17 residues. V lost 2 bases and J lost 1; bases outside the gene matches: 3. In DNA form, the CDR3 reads TGTGCCAGCAGCTTAACCACTAGCGGGAGGAACACCGGGGAGCTGTTTTTT. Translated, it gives CASSLTTSGRNTGELFF.

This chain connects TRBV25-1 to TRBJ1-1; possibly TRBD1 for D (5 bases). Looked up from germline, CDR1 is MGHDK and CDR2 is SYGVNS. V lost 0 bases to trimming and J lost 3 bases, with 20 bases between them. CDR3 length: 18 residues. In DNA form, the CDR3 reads TGTGCCAGCAGTGAATATCATGGCGACAGCCCGGCCGACACTGAAGCTTTCTTT. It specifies CASSEYHGDSPADTEAFF.

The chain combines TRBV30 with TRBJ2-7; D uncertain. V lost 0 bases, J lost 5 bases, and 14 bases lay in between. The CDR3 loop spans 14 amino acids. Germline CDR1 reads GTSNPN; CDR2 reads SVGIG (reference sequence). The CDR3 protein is CAWSVLGGNHEQYF. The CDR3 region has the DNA TGTGCCTGGAGTGTACTCGGCGGCAACCACGAGCAGTACTTC.

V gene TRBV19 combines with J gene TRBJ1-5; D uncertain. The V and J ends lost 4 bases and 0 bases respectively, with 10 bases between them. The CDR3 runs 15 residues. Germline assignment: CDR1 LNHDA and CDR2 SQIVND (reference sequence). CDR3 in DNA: TGTGCCAGTAGTAAGCAGGAAAGTAGCAATCAGCCCCAGCATTTT. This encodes CASSKQESSNQPQHF. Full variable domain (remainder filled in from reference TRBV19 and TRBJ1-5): DGGITQSPKYLFRKEGQNVTLSCEQNLNHDAMYWYRQDPGQGLRLIYYSQIVNDFQKGDIAEGYSVSREKKESFPLTVTSAQKNPTAFYLCASSKQESSNQPQHFGDGTRLSIL.

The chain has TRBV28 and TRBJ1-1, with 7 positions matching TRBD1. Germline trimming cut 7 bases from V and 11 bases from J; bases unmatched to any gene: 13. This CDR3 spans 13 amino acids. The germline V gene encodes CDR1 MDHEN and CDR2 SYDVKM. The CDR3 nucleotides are TGTGCCAGCAATCAAGGAAACAGGGGAAGTGCTTTCTTT. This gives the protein CASNQGNRGSAFF.

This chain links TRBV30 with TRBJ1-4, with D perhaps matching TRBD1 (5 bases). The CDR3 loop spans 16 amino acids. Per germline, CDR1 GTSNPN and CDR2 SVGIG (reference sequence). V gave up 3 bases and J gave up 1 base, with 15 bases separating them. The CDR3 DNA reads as TGTGCCTGGAGAGGGGATTTAGGGGAAACTAATGAAAAACTGTTTTTT. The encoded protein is CAWRGDLGETNEKLFF.

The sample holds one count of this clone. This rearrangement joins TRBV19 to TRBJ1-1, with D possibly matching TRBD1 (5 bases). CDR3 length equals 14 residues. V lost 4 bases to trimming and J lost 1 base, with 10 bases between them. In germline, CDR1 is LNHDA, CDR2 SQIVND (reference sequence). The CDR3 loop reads CASSTSGQNTEAFF. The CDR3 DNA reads TGTGCCAGTAGTACCTCAGGGCAGAACACTGAAGCTTTCTTT.

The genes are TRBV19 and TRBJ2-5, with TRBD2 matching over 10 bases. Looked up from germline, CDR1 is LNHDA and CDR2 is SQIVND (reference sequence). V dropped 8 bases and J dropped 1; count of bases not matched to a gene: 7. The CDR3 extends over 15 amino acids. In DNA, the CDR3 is TGTGCCAGTGGCATCGGACTAGCGGCCCAAGAGACCCAGTACTTC. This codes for CASGIGLAAQETQYF.

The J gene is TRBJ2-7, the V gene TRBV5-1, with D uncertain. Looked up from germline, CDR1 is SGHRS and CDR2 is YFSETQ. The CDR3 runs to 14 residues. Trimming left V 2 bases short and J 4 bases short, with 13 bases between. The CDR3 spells CASSFSHVKYEQYF. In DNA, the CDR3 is TGCGCCAGCAGCTTTAGCCATGTAAAGTACGAGCAGTACTTC.

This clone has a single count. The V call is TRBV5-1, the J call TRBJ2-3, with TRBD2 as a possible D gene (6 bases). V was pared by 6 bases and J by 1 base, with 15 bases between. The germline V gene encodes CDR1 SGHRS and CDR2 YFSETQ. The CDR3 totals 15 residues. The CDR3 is CASIETSSGTDTQYF. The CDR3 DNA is TGCGCCAGCATCGAAACTAGCTCCGGCACAGATACGCAGTATTTT.

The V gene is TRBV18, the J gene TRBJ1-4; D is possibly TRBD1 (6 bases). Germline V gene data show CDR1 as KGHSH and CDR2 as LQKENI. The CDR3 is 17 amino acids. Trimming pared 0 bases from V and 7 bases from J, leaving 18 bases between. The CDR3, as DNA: TGTGCCAGCTCACCACCGACTTTAGGCAGGGGTGTTGAAAAACTGTTTTTT. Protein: CASSPPTLGRGVEKLFF.